A selection of T cell receptor beta chains follows, all from one sample in a study of beta chain features in type 1 diabetes. Generated by immunoSEQ multiplex PCR, the TCRdb table keeps only in-frame clones and is missing some. This table holds some 700,000 clones, 13% found once. The sample taken for sequencing was naive CD4+ T cells from blood. The source of these receptors is a man aged 18 to 29 with type 1 diabetes. The CDR3 runs from the conserved cysteine through the conserved F or W. D genes are given only for firm matches. Clone size, where shown, is once, few, many, or a class for clones that have expanded.

J gene: TRBJ1-5
clone size: few
V gene: TRBV28
CDR3 length: 18
D gene: .
CDR3 DNA: TGTGCCAGCAGTCCCCGGCTGTTTCAGCGGAACGCCAATCAGCCCCAGCATTTT
CDR3 protein: CASSPRLFQRNANQPQHF

J gene: TRBJ1-1
clone size: .
V gene: TRBV7-3
CDR3 length: 13
D gene: .
CDR3 DNA: TGTGCCAGCAGCTTAGGCAGGAACACTGAAGCTTTCTTT
CDR3 protein: CASSLGRNTEAFF

J gene: TRBJ1-5
clone size: .
V gene: TRBV19
CDR3 length: 14
D gene: TRBD1
CDR3 DNA: TGTGCCAGTAGTGGGACAGGGTTCGATCAGCCCCAGCATTTT
CDR3 protein: CASSGTGFDQPQHF

J gene: TRBJ1-2
clone size: .
V gene: TRBV9
CDR3 length: 14
D gene: .
CDR3 DNA: TGTGCCAGCAGCATTACCGGGGGAAACTATGGCTACACCTTC
CDR3 protein: CASSITGGNYGYTF

J gene: TRBJ1-2
clone size: few
V gene: TRBV28
CDR3 length: 14
D gene: .
CDR3 DNA: TGTGCCAGCAGCCCCGGGACGACTAACTATGGCTACACCTTC
CDR3 protein: CASSPGTTNYGYTF

J gene: TRBJ2-7
clone size: few
V gene: TRBV4-1
CDR3 length: 13
D gene: .
CDR3 DNA: TGCGCCAGCAGCCAACGGAGCTCCTACGAGCAGTACTTC
CDR3 protein: CASSQRSSYEQYF

J gene: TRBJ2-5
clone size: few
V gene: TRBV30
CDR3 length: 14
D gene: .
CDR3 DNA: TGTGCCTGGAGTGCTCAGGGGGGACGAGAGACCCAGTACTTC
CDR3 protein: CAWSAQGGRETQYF

J gene: TRBJ2-4
clone size: few
V gene: TRBV2
CDR3 length: 13
D gene: TRBD1
CDR3 DNA: TGTGCCAGCACTCGGGGACAGGCAGACATTCAGTACTTC
CDR3 protein: CASTRGQADIQYF

J gene: TRBJ2-7
clone size: .
V gene: TRBV29-1
CDR3 length: 13
D gene: .
CDR3 DNA: TGCAGCGTAGCCGGGACTCGCAACTACGAGCAGTACTTC
CDR3 protein: CSVAGTRNYEQYF

J gene: TRBJ1-1
clone size: .
V gene: TRBV30
CDR3 length: 14
D gene: .
CDR3 DNA: TGTGCCTGGAGTGTTCTACAGGGAGGGACTGAAGCTTTCTTT
CDR3 protein: CAWSVLQGGTEAFF

J gene: TRBJ2-3
clone size: few
V gene: TRBV7-2
CDR3 length: 15
D gene: .
CDR3 DNA: TGTGCCAGCAGCCCCCAGGCGGGGATCACAGATACGCAGTATTTT
CDR3 protein: CASSPQAGITDTQYF

J gene: TRBJ2-6
clone size: .
V gene: TRBV2
CDR3 length: 16
D gene: .
CDR3 DNA: TGTGCCAGCAGTGAAAGGGGGAGAGGTGGGGCCAACGTCCTGACTTTC
CDR3 protein: CASSERGRGGANVLTF

J gene: TRBJ2-7
clone size: few
V gene: TRBV18
CDR3 length: 13
D gene: .
CDR3 DNA: TGTGCCAGCTCACCACAGCCACTTGGGGAGCAGTACTTC
CDR3 protein: CASSPQPLGEQYF

J gene: TRBJ2-2
clone size: .
V gene: TRBV5-4
CDR3 length: 14
D gene: .
CDR3 DNA: TGTGCCAGCGGCAAGGACCCGAACACCGGGGAGCTGTTTTTT
CDR3 protein: CASGKDPNTGELFF

J gene: TRBJ1-1
clone size: few
V gene: TRBV14
CDR3 length: 15
D gene: TRBD1
CDR3 DNA: TGTGCCAGCAGCCAGCAGACAGGGGTGAACACTGAAGCTTTCTTT
CDR3 protein: CASSQQTGVNTEAFF

J gene: TRBJ1-2
clone size: few
V gene: TRBV29-1
CDR3 length: 13
D gene: .
CDR3 DNA: TGCAGCGTTGAAGATCAGGCAGGACTTAGCTACACCTTC
CDR3 protein: CSVEDQAGLSYTF

J gene: TRBJ1-4
clone size: .
V gene: TRBV30
CDR3 length: 16
D gene: .
CDR3 DNA: TGTGCCTGGAGTGTACGAGGCGCCTCAACTAATGAAAAACTGTTTTTT
CDR3 protein: CAWSVRGASTNEKLFF

J gene: TRBJ2-3
clone size: few
V gene: TRBV7-2
CDR3 length: 13
D gene: .
CDR3 DNA: TGTGCCAGCAGCTTAATTGAAGGAGATACGCAGTATTTT
CDR3 protein: CASSLIEGDTQYF

J gene: TRBJ1-5
clone size: few
V gene: TRBV6-1
CDR3 length: 16
D gene: TRBD1
CDR3 DNA: TGTGCCAGCAGTGACGCCTCGGGACAGGGGATTCAGCCCCAGCATTTT
CDR3 protein: CASSDASGQGIQPQHF

J gene: TRBJ1-6
clone size: once
V gene: TRBV19
CDR3 length: 13
D gene: TRBD1
CDR3 DNA: TGTGCCAGTAGTTGGACAGGAGTTTCACCCCTCCACTTT
CDR3 protein: CASSWTGVSPLHF

J gene: TRBJ2-5
clone size: .
V gene: TRBV5-6
CDR3 length: 13
D gene: .
CDR3 DNA: TGTGCCAGCAGCCCGACATTGAAAGAGACCCAGTACTTC
CDR3 protein: CASSPTLKETQYF

J gene: TRBJ2-2
clone size: few
V gene: TRBV9
CDR3 length: 15
D gene: .
CDR3 DNA: TGTGCCAGCAGCGTAGGGAGCGGTGCGGGCGGGGAGCTGTTTTTT
CDR3 protein: CASSVGSGAGGELFF

J gene: TRBJ2-3
clone size: .
V gene: TRBV30
CDR3 length: 19
D gene: TRBD2
CDR3 DNA: TGTGCCTGGAGGCACCTTGGGACTAGCGGGGGCCGGAGGGCAGATACGCAGTATTTT
CDR3 protein: CAWRHLGTSGGRRADTQYF

J gene: TRBJ1-1
clone size: .
V gene: TRBV25-1
CDR3 length: 17
D gene: .
CDR3 DNA: TGTGCCAGCAGTGAATCCGGCGGGGGGCCGCAGAACACTGAAGCTTTCTTT
CDR3 protein: CASSESGGGPQNTEAFF

J gene: TRBJ2-5
clone size: few
V gene: TRBV30
CDR3 length: 13
D gene: .
CDR3 DNA: TGTGCCTGGAGTGTTAGTCAGACTGAGACCCAGTACTTC
CDR3 protein: CAWSVSQTETQYF

J gene: TRBJ2-1
clone size: few
V gene: TRBV13
CDR3 length: 14
D gene: .
CDR3 DNA: TGTGCCAGCAGCTTAATTGGCTCCTACAATGAGCAGTTCTTC
CDR3 protein: CASSLIGSYNEQFF

J gene: TRBJ2-7
clone size: few
V gene: TRBV6-5
CDR3 length: 13
D gene: .
CDR3 DNA: TGTGCCAGCAGTTACTCGAGGAGTCACGAGCAGTACTTC
CDR3 protein: CASSYSRSHEQYF

J gene: TRBJ2-7
clone size: few
V gene: TRBV28
CDR3 length: 13
D gene: .
CDR3 DNA: TGTGCCAGCAGTTTAGCCCTGACCTACGAGCAGTACTTC
CDR3 protein: CASSLALTYEQYF

J gene: TRBJ1-6
clone size: few
V gene: TRBV4-1
CDR3 length: 16
D gene: .
CDR3 DNA: TGTGCCAGCAGCCTGGAGTCATTTGGAGATAATTCACCCCTCCACTTT
CDR3 protein: CASSLESFGDNSPLHF

J gene: TRBJ2-1
clone size: few
V gene: TRBV27
CDR3 length: 18
D gene: TRBD2
CDR3 DNA: TGTGCCAGCAGTCCCCGGACTAGCGGGGGGACCTCCTACAATGAGCAGTTCTTC
CDR3 protein: CASSPRTSGGTSYNEQFF

J gene: TRBJ2-6
clone size: few
V gene: TRBV5-1
CDR3 length: 14
D gene: .
CDR3 DNA: TGCGCCAGCAGCACCAGCGGGCAGGCCAACGTCCTGACTTTC
CDR3 protein: CASSTSGQANVLTF

J gene: TRBJ2-4
clone size: .
V gene: TRBV4-1
CDR3 length: 21
D gene: TRBD2
CDR3 DNA: TGCGCCAGCAGCCAAGATCCTGGGACTAGCGGGGGGGAAGTAGCCAAAAACATTCAGTACTTC
CDR3 protein: CASSQDPGTSGGEVAKNIQYF

J gene: TRBJ1-2
clone size: .
V gene: TRBV5-1
CDR3 length: 11
D gene: .
CDR3 DNA: TGCGCCAGCAGCTTGAATCGAGTCTACACCTTC
CDR3 protein: CASSLNRVYTF

J gene: TRBJ1-6
clone size: .
V gene: TRBV30
CDR3 length: 11
D gene: .
CDR3 DNA: TGTGCCTGGAGTTCAAATTCACCCCTCCACTTT
CDR3 protein: CAWSSNSPLHF

J gene: TRBJ1-1
clone size: .
V gene: TRBV28
CDR3 length: 13
D gene: .
CDR3 DNA: TGTGCCAGCAGTTTACCGGGGTACACTGAAGCTTTCTTT
CDR3 protein: CASSLPGYTEAFF

J gene: TRBJ1-2
clone size: few
V gene: TRBV7-9
CDR3 length: 12
D gene: TRBD1
CDR3 DNA: TGTGCCAGCAACGACAGGGGCTATGGCTACACCTTC
CDR3 protein: CASNDRGYGYTF

J gene: TRBJ2-3
clone size: .
V gene: TRBV4-1
CDR3 length: 18
D gene: TRBD2
CDR3 DNA: TGCGCCAGCAGCCAAACGCGGGGGGGGACTGCTAGCACAGATACGCAGTATTTT
CDR3 protein: CASSQTRGGTASTDTQYF

J gene: TRBJ2-5
clone size: few
V gene: TRBV7-9
CDR3 length: 15
D gene: .
CDR3 DNA: TGTGCCAGCAGCTTAGCCCTTAGCGGCCAAGAGACCCAGTACTTC
CDR3 protein: CASSLALSGQETQYF

J gene: TRBJ2-5
clone size: few
V gene: TRBV14
CDR3 length: 15
D gene: TRBD2
CDR3 DNA: TGTGCCAGCAGCCAGCCCGCGGGGGGTATAGAGACCCAGTACTTC
CDR3 protein: CASSQPAGGIETQYF

J gene: TRBJ1-5
clone size: few
V gene: TRBV15
CDR3 length: 14
D gene: .
CDR3 DNA: TGTGCCACCAGGACAGAAAGGAGCAATCAGCCCCAGCATTTT
CDR3 protein: CATRTERSNQPQHF